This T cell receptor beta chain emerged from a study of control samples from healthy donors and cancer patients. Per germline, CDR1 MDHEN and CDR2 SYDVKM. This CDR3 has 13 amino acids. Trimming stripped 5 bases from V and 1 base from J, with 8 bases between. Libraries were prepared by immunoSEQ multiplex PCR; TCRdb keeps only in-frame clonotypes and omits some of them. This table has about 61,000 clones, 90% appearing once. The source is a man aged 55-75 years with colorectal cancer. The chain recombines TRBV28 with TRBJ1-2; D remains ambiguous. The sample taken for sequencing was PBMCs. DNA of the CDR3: TGTGCCAGCAGTCCCGGGCTTAACTATGGCTACACCTTC. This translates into CASSPGLNYGYTF.